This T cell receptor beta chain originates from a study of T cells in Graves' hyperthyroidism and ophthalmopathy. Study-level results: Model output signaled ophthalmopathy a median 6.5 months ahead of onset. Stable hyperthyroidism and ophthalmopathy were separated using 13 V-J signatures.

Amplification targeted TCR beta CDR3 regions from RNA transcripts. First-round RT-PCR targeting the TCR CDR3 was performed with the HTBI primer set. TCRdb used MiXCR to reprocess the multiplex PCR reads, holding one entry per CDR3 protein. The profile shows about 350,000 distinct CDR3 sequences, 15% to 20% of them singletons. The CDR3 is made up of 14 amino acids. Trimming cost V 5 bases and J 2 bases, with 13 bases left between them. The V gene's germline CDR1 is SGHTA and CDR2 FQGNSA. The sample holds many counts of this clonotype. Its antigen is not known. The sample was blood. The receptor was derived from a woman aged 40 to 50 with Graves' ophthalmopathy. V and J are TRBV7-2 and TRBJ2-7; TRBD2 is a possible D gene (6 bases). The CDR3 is CASSLSASAYEQYF. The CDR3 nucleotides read TGTGCCAGCAGCCTTAGCGCTAGCGCCTACGAGCAGTACTTC.